This TCR beta chain appears in the sequencing data of a study of shared clonotypes between healthy human individuals. TCRdb's copy holds only in-frame clones and misses some; the assay was immunoSEQ multiplex PCR. The data contain roughly 2.5 million clones, more than 80% of them singletons. With respect to this clone: Other nucleotide sequences from this sample produce the same CDR3.

The CDR3 runs 15 residues. V lost 0 bases and J lost 7, with 10 bases in between. Germline loops: CDR1 MNHEY, CDR2 SVGAGI. The chain has TRBV6-5 and TRBJ1-6; D is unresolved. The material sequenced was naive CD4+ T cells sorted from blood. This sample's subset: CD45RA+ positively selected. This TCR was recovered from a man younger than 35 in good health. CDR3 loop: CASSYSTTGNSPLHF. The CDR3 coding sequence is TGTGCCAGCAGTTACTCTACCACTGGGAATTCACCCCTCCACTTT.